The source of this TCR beta chain is a study of cytomegalovirus exposure and HLA in healthy donors. 13 Jbeta primers and 60 Vbeta primers were used for the PCR. The table came from immunoSEQ multiplex PCR; TCRdb's copy has only in-frame clones and leaves some out. The table shows approximately 80,000 clones, with 63% occurring only once. Study results and limitations: Donors belonging to an Asian-associated ancestry cluster reportedly showed fewer N-insertions in productive TCRs than the roughly 670-donor mean, according to what a later analysis found.

Turning to this clone: Antigen unknown.

Germline V lookup: CDR1 SGHTA, CDR2 FQGNSA. CDR3 size: 17 residues. The V and J ends lost 7 bases and 6 bases, in that order; junction bases with no gene match: 15. Sequenced input: PBMCs. The chain has TRBV7-2 and TRBJ2-4; 10 nucleotides line up with TRBD2. This sequence originates from a woman between 40 and 55 years old in good health and CMV-seropositive. The CDR3 protein is CASTPGASGSISNIQYF. The CDR3 nucleotides read TGTGCCAGCACCCCGGGAGCTAGCGGGAGTATCTCAAACATTCAGTACTTC.